The sequence of this TCR beta chain was determined in a study of blood T cell repertoires in COVID-19. Background on the study: Sources were T cells, B-cell-depleted T cells, or PBMCs; the material itself was cDNA or gDNA.

Germline V CDR1 and CDR2: MNHNY, SVGAGI (reference sequence). V shed 4 bases and J shed 8 bases, with 8 bases lying between them. The CDR3 covers 11 residues. Patients from Seattle were sampled longitudinally, starting during active infection. Concerning this clone itself: One base away lies a much larger clone, so this may be a sequencing read error.

Authors' analysis steps: Amplified reference gene primers provided the basis for estimating nucleated cell counts. The protocol was immunoSEQ multiplex PCR, while the TCRdb copy is restricted to in-frame clones and leaves out a portion. V, J and clone size are taken as reported in that table, and D and trimming were inferred from the DNA itself. The table has 150,000 to 200,000 clones, around 87% seen once. This receptor was obtained from a woman older than 75 with COVID-19, enrolled during active disease. This chain uses TRBV6-6 with TRBJ1-2; D remains unclear. The sequenced sample consisted of peripheral blood. The CDR3 bases are TGTGCCAGCAGTTGCGCGGGCGGCTACACCTTC. Its translation is CASSCAGGYTF.